These T cell receptor beta chains were read from a single sample in a study of T cell responses to AZD1222 COVID-19 vaccine. The repertoire was sequenced with immunoSEQ multiplex PCR; TCRdb's copy has only in-frame clones and lacks some. The sample shows tens of thousands of clones, just over 90% of them seen only once. This specimen was peripheral blood, taken on day 0 of MenACWY control vaccination. These receptors all stem from an adult in good health. The CDR3 runs from the conserved cysteine through the conserved F or W. The order of the fields is D gene, J gene, CDR3 length, V gene, clone size, CDR3 protein, CDR3 DNA. A D gene is named only where the DNA matches it firmly. A clone size is listed for some rows: how often the clone was seen (once, few, many), or a class if it is expanded.

d_gene: .
j_gene: TRBJ1-1
len: 15
v_gene: TRBV4-3
abundance: once
CDR3aa: CASSQGDRVHTEAFF
CDR3nt: TGCGCCAGCAGCCAAGGGGACCGAGTACACACTGAAGCTTTCTTT

d_gene: .
j_gene: TRBJ1-2
len: 13
v_gene: TRBV6-1
abundance: .
CDR3aa: CASSEVSARGYTF
CDR3nt: TGTGCCAGCAGTGAAGTATCCGCACGGGGCTACACCTTC

d_gene: TRBD1
j_gene: TRBJ2-5
len: 18
v_gene: TRBV4-1
abundance: once
CDR3aa: CASSHSPGTGRRTETQYF
CDR3nt: TGCGCCAGCAGCCATAGCCCCGGGACAGGGAGGCGGACAGAGACCCAGTACTTC

d_gene: TRBD2
j_gene: TRBJ2-2
len: 19
v_gene: TRBV19
abundance: few
CDR3aa: CASSILGQTSGRFTGELFF
CDR3nt: TGTGCCAGTAGTATCTTGGGACAGACTAGCGGGAGATTCACCGGGGAGCTGTTTTTT

d_gene: TRBD1
j_gene: TRBJ1-4
len: 14
v_gene: TRBV28
abundance: .
CDR3aa: CASGREGAGEKLFF
CDR3nt: TGTGCCAGCGGACGGGAGGGGGCCGGGGAAAAACTGTTTTTT

d_gene: .
j_gene: TRBJ1-2
len: 14
v_gene: TRBV5-6
abundance: .
CDR3aa: CATKTPDEELEVTF
CDR3nt: TGTGCCACCAAAACCCCGGACGAAGAATTAGAAGTCACCTTC

d_gene: .
j_gene: TRBJ1-5
len: 12
v_gene: TRBV27
abundance: .
CDR3aa: CASGNGNQPQHF
CDR3nt: TGTGCCAGTGGGAATGGTAATCAGCCCCAGCATTTT

d_gene: .
j_gene: TRBJ1-1
len: 14
v_gene: TRBV28
abundance: few
CDR3aa: CASSFPGLNTEAFF
CDR3nt: TGTGCCAGCAGTTTTCCGGGCCTGAACACTGAAGCTTTCTTT

d_gene: .
j_gene: TRBJ1-6
len: 16
v_gene: TRBV4-1
abundance: .
CDR3aa: CASSLLQGSDGSPLHF
CDR3nt: TGCGCCAGCAGCCTCCTACAGGGTTCTGACGGGTCACCCCTCCACTTT

d_gene: .
j_gene: TRBJ1-5
len: 12
v_gene: TRBV12-5
abundance: .
CDR3aa: CASSGGLQPQHF
CDR3nt: TGTGCTAGTTCGGGGGGGCTTCAGCCCCAGCATTTT

d_gene: .
j_gene: TRBJ1-2
len: 11
v_gene: TRBV12-3/TRBV12-4
abundance: .
CDR3aa: CASSLSGAHTF
CDR3nt: TGTGCCAGCAGTTTGTCCGGGGCCCACACCTTC

d_gene: .
j_gene: TRBJ2-3
len: 16
v_gene: TRBV28
abundance: once
CDR3aa: CASSSQGRLSTDTQYF
CDR3nt: TGTGCCAGCAGTTCACAGGGTAGACTCAGCACAGATACGCAGTATTTT

d_gene: TRBD2
j_gene: TRBJ2-1
len: 16
v_gene: TRBV6-5
abundance: .
CDR3aa: CASSYRRLAGEDEQFF
CDR3nt: TGTGCCAGCAGTTACCGCCGGCTAGCGGGTGAAGATGAGCAGTTCTTC

d_gene: .
j_gene: TRBJ1-3
len: 16
v_gene: TRBV18
abundance: .
CDR3aa: CASSPQDSLSGNTIYF
CDR3nt: TGTGCCAGCTCACCTCAGGACAGCCTCTCTGGAAACACCATATATTTT

d_gene: .
j_gene: TRBJ2-1
len: 16
v_gene: TRBV12-2
abundance: once
CDR3aa: CASRLETSFLFDEQFF
CDR3nt: TGTGCAAGTCGCTTAGAGACTAGCTTCTTGTTCGATGAGCAGTTCTTC

d_gene: .
j_gene: TRBJ1-2
len: 12
v_gene: TRBV7-9
abundance: .
CDR3aa: CANPAGEGGYTF
CDR3nt: TGTGCCAACCCCGCCGGGGAAGGGGGCTACACCTTC